A selection of T cell receptor beta chains follows, all from one sample in a study of T cells after yellow fever vaccination. TCRdb passed the 5' RACE reads through MiXCR, listing each CDR3 protein once. The table shows about 630,000 distinct CDR3 sequences, with 9% to 15% occurring only once. The sample consisted of PBMCs, taken on the day of the yellow fever booster vaccination. These receptors were taken from a man aged 30-40 years who received the YFV17D yellow fever vaccine. Each CDR3 is given with its conserved first and last residue. A D gene is named only where the DNA matches it firmly. Size values are once, few and many counts, or a class for expanded clones, and some rows have none.

>TRBJ2-7|once|-|TRBV15|13
CATRSELEREQYF
TGTGCCACCAGAAGCGAGTTGGAGCGCGAGCAGTACTTC
>TRBJ2-1|few|-|TRBV14|14
CASSRKQGRYEQFF
TGTGCCAGCAGCCGAAAACAGGGGAGGTATGAGCAGTTCTTC
>TRBJ2-3|-|TRBD2|TRBV7-2|16
CASSQAPSGVTDTQYF
TGTGCCAGCAGCCAGGCGCCTAGCGGAGTCACAGATACGCAGTATTTT
>TRBJ2-5|-|-|TRBV2|12
CATRGSQETQYF
TGTGCTACTAGGGGTTCTCAAGAGACCCAGTACTTC
>TRBJ2-7|-|TRBD2|TRBV7-9|15
CASSPLLGLGYEQYF
TGTGCCAGCAGCCCCCTGTTGGGACTAGGCTACGAGCAGTACTTC
>TRBJ1-2|few|-|TRBV24-1|12
CATSDPRDGYTF
TGTGCCACCAGTGACCCCAGGGACGGCTACACCTTC
>TRBJ2-1|-|-|TRBV6-1|14
CASTSSALYNEQFF
TGTGCCAGCACCTCTAGCGCTCTCTACAATGAGCAGTTCTTC
>TRBJ1-4|many|-|TRBV11-2|14
CASSEGFIGEKLFF
TGTGCCAGCAGCGAAGGGTTTATTGGTGAAAAACTGTTTTTT
>TRBJ1-1|few|-|TRBV4-1|17
CASSHSSLRGKNTEAFF
TGCGCCAGCAGCCACTCCTCATTGAGGGGGAAGAACACTGAAGCTTTCTTT
>TRBJ2-1|few|-|TRBV7-9|15
CASSLPRGEGNEQFF
TGTGCCAGCAGCTTACCCCGGGGTGAAGGGAATGAGCAGTTCTTC
>TRBJ2-7|few|-|TRBV27|16
CASTPEAASVAYEQYF
TGTGCCAGCACGCCCGAGGCCGCTAGCGTAGCCTACGAGCAGTACTTC
>TRBJ1-5|many|-|TRBV9|14
CASSVEGGNQPQHF
TGTGCCAGCAGCGTCGAAGGGGGAAATCAGCCCCAGCATTTT
>TRBJ2-1|-|TRBD2|TRBV20-1|15
CSAREWTSGNNEQFF
TGCAGTGCTAGAGAATGGACTAGCGGGAACAATGAGCAGTTCTTC
>TRBJ2-7|-|-|TRBV6-5|15
CASSYSTSITYEQYF
TGTGCCAGCAGTTACTCGACCAGTATCACCTACGAGCAGTACTTC
>TRBJ2-7|few|TRBD1|TRBV5-8|14
CASSLRGPKDEQYF
TGTGCCAGCAGCCTCAGGGGGCCTAAGGACGAGCAGTACTTC
>TRBJ2-1|many|-|TRBV18|19
CASSPPRTASPTRYNEQFF
TGTGCCAGCTCACCACCTAGGACAGCCAGTCCGACCCGATACAATGAGCAGTTCTTC
>TRBJ2-7|-|-|TRBV4-2|18
CASSLIVGGAEGSYEQYF
TGTGCCAGCAGCCTCATAGTAGGGGGGGCCGAAGGATCCTACGAGCAGTACTTC
>TRBJ2-2|few|-|TRBV7-9|17
CASSFFVGGVSGGELFF
TGTGCCAGCAGCTTCTTTGTGGGAGGAGTCTCCGGCGGGGAGCTGTTTTTT
>TRBJ1-2|-|-|TRBV30|14
CAWSGKGQGRGYTF
TGTGCCTGGAGTGGAAAGGGGCAGGGTCGTGGCTACACCTTC
>TRBJ2-5|many|-|TRBV30|14
CAWIFPSLKETQYF
TGTGCCTGGATCTTCCCTAGCCTTAAAGAGACCCAGTACTTC
>TRBJ2-3|-|TRBD2|TRBV11-2|17
CASRPLKTSGITDTQYF
TGTGCCAGCAGGCCTCTAAAGACTAGCGGGATCACAGATACGCAGTATTTT
>TRBJ2-3|few|TRBD2|TRBV7-6|16
CASSLIALAGTDTQYF
TGTGCCAGCAGCTTAATCGCTCTAGCGGGAACAGATACGCAGTATTTT
>TRBJ1-1|few|-|TRBV10-3|15
CAIRIALMENTEAFF
TGTGCCATCAGGATTGCGCTAATGGAGAACACTGAAGCTTTCTTT
>TRBJ2-5|few|TRBD1|TRBV6-1|16
CASRTFRGNSPETQYF
TGTGCCAGCAGGACCTTCAGGGGGAATAGTCCGGAGACCCAGTACTTC
>TRBJ2-7|-|-|TRBV7-7|14
CASSLGKDSYEQYF
TGTGCCAGCAGCTTAGGGAAGGACTCCTACGAGCAGTACTTC
>TRBJ1-6|few|TRBD1|TRBV12-3/TRBV12-4|13
CASSRQGNSPLHF
TGTGCCAGCAGTCGACAGGGTAACTCACCCCTCCACTTT
>TRBJ2-7|few|TRBD1|TRBV20-1|11
CSGTGRYEQYF
TGCAGTGGGACAGGCCGCTACGAGCAGTACTTC
>TRBJ2-7|few|-|TRBV7-9|14
CASSPEGTSYEQYF
TGTGCCAGCAGCCCGGAAGGAACCTCCTACGAGCAGTACTTC
>TRBJ2-2|few|TRBD1|TRBV5-6|15
CASIRTGGATGELFF
TGTGCCAGCATCCGGACAGGGGGAGCCACCGGGGAGCTGTTTTTT
>TRBJ1-4|-|-|TRBV7-2|15
CASSLDFQSGEKLFF
TGTGCCAGCAGCTTAGATTTCCAGTCGGGTGAAAAACTGTTTTTT
>TRBJ2-5|few|-|TRBV5-1|13
CASSAAVGETQYF
TGCGCCAGCAGCGCAGCCGTGGGGGAGACCCAGTACTTC
>TRBJ2-3|few|-|TRBV30|13
CALAIGGTDTQYF
TGTGCCCTGGCCATTGGAGGCACAGATACGCAGTATTTT
>TRBJ1-5|few|-|TRBV3-1|13
CASSQDVLQPQHF
TGTGCCAGCAGCCAAGATGTGTTGCAGCCCCAGCATTTT
>TRBJ2-3|few|-|TRBV3-1|13
CASSQYPTDTQYF
TGTGCCAGCAGCCAGTATCCGACCGATACGCAGTATTTT
>TRBJ1-4|-|TRBD1|TRBV4-2|17
CARSPGILWDRNEKLFF
TGTGCCAGGAGCCCAGGGATCCTCTGGGACAGAAATGAAAAACTGTTTTTT
>TRBJ2-1|-|TRBD2|TRBV20-1|15
CSAAGAGGWYNEQFF
TGCAGTGCCGCGGGAGCGGGAGGGTGGTACAATGAGCAGTTCTTC
>TRBJ2-4|few|TRBD1|TRBV20-1|14
CSGRGNEAKNIQYF
TGCAGCGGCAGGGGGAATGAAGCCAAAAACATTCAGTACTTC
>TRBJ2-2|few|-|TRBV30|14
CAWSAGVNTGELFF
TGTGCCTGGAGTGCAGGGGTAAACACCGGGGAGCTGTTTTTT
>TRBJ1-2|few|-|TRBV20-1|14
CSARDLRGIYGYTF
TGCAGTGCTAGAGATCTCCGTGGGATCTATGGCTACACCTTC
>TRBJ2-3|few|TRBD2|TRBV6-2/TRBV6-3|16
CASSSASGSSTDTQYF
TGTGCCAGCAGCTCGGCTAGCGGGAGTTCAACAGATACGCAGTATTTT
>TRBJ2-5|-|-|TRBV7-9|15
CASSLYTGTRETQYF
TGTGCCAGCAGCTTATATACCGGGACGAGGGAGACCCAGTACTTC
>TRBJ2-7|few|-|TRBV7-9|14
CASSFQTLSYEQYF
TGTGCCAGCAGCTTCCAGACGCTATCCTACGAGCAGTACTTC
>TRBJ2-5|-|-|TRBV12-3/TRBV12-4|15
CASSFSEARGETQYF
TGTGCCAGCAGTTTTAGCGAGGCGCGAGGGGAGACCCAGTACTTC
>TRBJ2-6|few|TRBD1|TRBV6-1|15
CASRPTGAGANVLTF
TGTGCCAGCAGACCGACAGGGGCTGGGGCCAACGTCCTGACTTTC
>TRBJ1-3|-|-|TRBV6-5|14
CASSWGGRGNTIYF
TGTGCCAGCAGTTGGGGGGGCCGTGGAAACACCATATATTTT
>TRBJ1-2|few|TRBD1|TRBV2|13
CASSAEGAYGYTF
TGTGCCAGCAGTGCCGAGGGGGCCTATGGCTACACCTTC
>TRBJ1-2|many|-|TRBV29-1|11
CSSVSYYGYTF
TGCAGCAGCGTCTCCTACTATGGCTACACCTTC
>TRBJ2-5|-|TRBD2|TRBV20-1|16
CSASRGASGNKETQYF
TGCAGTGCTAGTCGGGGGGCTAGCGGGAATAAAGAGACCCAGTACTTC
>TRBJ1-1|few|TRBD1|TRBV7-2|14
CASSLVTGGTEAFF
TGTGCCAGCAGCTTAGTTACAGGGGGCACTGAAGCTTTCTTT
>TRBJ2-1|-|-|TRBV24-1|14
CATSESGRSETQFF
TGTGCCACCAGTGAATCAGGGAGGTCAGAGACCCAGTTCTTC
>TRBJ2-5|few|TRBD1|TRBV29-1|15
CSVRTGGGMQETQYF
TGCAGCGTTAGGACAGGGGGAGGTATGCAAGAGACCCAGTACTTC
>TRBJ2-7|few|-|TRBV5-1|14
CASSPGLEVDEQYF
TGCGCCAGCAGCCCCGGACTGGAAGTAGACGAGCAGTACTTC
>TRBJ1-2|few|-|TRBV28|14
CASTEALSNYGYTF
TGTGCCAGCACAGAAGCCCTATCTAACTATGGCTACACCTTC
>TRBJ2-7|once|-|TRBV19|15
CASSVLSAGAGEQYF
TGTGCCAGTAGTGTCCTGTCGGCTGGAGCGGGCGAGCAGTACTTC
>TRBJ2-4|-|-|TRBV5-1|13
CASAGVAKNIQYF
TGCGCCAGCGCTGGGGTGGCCAAAAACATTCAGTACTTC
>TRBJ2-3|-|-|TRBV9|14
CASSVDILVDTQYF
TGTGCCAGCAGCGTCGACATACTAGTGGATACGCAGTATTTT
>TRBJ2-1|few|TRBD2|TRBV5-8|17
CASSFSSGAFPDNEQFF
TGTGCCAGCAGCTTTTCCAGCGGGGCCTTCCCGGACAATGAGCAGTTCTTC
>TRBJ2-3|few|-|TRBV20-1|15
CSARQGGSSTDTQYF
TGCAGTGCTCGCCAGGGGGGGTCTAGCACAGATACGCAGTATTTT
>TRBJ2-3|-|TRBD2|TRBV7-2|14
CALTDGGATDTQYF
TGTGCCCTTACTGACGGGGGGGCCACAGATACGCAGTATTTT
>TRBJ1-2|-|TRBD1|TRBV28|16
CASSSTGTARGYGYTF
TGTGCCAGCAGTAGTACCGGGACAGCTAGGGGATATGGCTACACCTTC